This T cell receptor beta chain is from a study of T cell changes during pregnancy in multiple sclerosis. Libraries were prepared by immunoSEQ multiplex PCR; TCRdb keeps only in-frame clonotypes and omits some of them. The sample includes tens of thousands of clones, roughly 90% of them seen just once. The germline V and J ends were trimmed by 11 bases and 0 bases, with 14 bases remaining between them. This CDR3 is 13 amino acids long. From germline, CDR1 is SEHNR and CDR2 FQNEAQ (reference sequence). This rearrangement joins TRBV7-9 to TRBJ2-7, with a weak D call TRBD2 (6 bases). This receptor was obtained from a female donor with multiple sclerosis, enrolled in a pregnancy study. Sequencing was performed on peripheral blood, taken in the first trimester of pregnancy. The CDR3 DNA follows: TGTGCCGCGACCGGGGACTCCTCCTACGAGCAGTACTTC. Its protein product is CAATGDSSYEQYF.